The 26 T cell receptor beta chains listed next were all sequenced from one sample in a study of blood T cell repertoires in COVID-19. Here immunoSEQ multiplex PCR was the method, and the copy in TCRdb shows in-frame clones only, minus some. The top ten hold about an eighth of the sample, which has around 160,000 clones, 75% to 90% seen once. The material sequenced was PBMCs or T cells enriched from blood (not recorded which). The source is a woman in her fifties or sixties who had recovered from COVID-19.

This clone was seen a handful of times. V gene TRBV12-3 or TRBV12-4 combines with J gene TRBJ1-2, with TRBD1 as a possible D gene (5 bases). The CDR3 is 12 amino acids. V was cut by 5 bases and J by 7 bases, with 11 bases left in between. The CDR3 here is CASSPGGTGYTF. In nucleotides, the CDR3 is TGTGCCAGCAGTCCCGGGGGAACTGGCTACACCTTC.

The chain links TRBV6-5 to TRBJ1-1; a possible D gene is TRBD1 (5 bases). Germline CDR1 MNHEY, CDR2 SVGAGI. The length of the CDR3 is 11 residues. V was shortened by 6 bases and J by 11 bases, with 13 bases between the two germline ends. The CDR3 sequence: CASSAIGVAFF. The CDR3 nucleotides are TGTGCCAGCAGCGCGATAGGGGTGGCTTTCTTT.

The rearrangement links TRBV12-3 or TRBV12-4 to TRBJ1-5, with D unresolved. The V end lost 4 bases, the J end lost 4 bases, and 8 bases lay between the germline ends. This CDR3 has 13 amino acids. The CDR3 is CASSYSLNQPQHF. Written as DNA, the CDR3 is TGTGCCAGCAGTTATAGTTTAAATCAGCCCCAGCATTTT.

V gene TRBV2 combines with J gene TRBJ2-4, with a tentative D call TRBD2 (5 bases). The germline gives CDR1 SNHLY, CDR2 FYNNEI. This CDR3 comprises 15 residues. The V end was cut by 5 bases, the J end by 0 bases, with 11 bases between. CDR3 coding DNA: TGTGCCAGCAGTCGGACTGCGGTAGCCAAAAACATTCAGTACTTC. Amino acid sequence: CASSRTAVAKNIQYF.

The chain carries TRBV6-5 and TRBJ1-2; D not certain. The V and J ends lost 4 bases and 4 bases respectively, with 7 bases between them. The CDR3 loop spans 12 amino acids. Germline-derived CDR1 and CDR2 are MNHEY and SVGAGI. CDR3 DNA: TGTGCCAGCAGTTCAGATGCCTATGGCTACACCTTC. As protein: CASSSDAYGYTF.

The chain employs TRBV2 and TRBJ1-2; D not resolved. Germline V gene data show CDR1 as SNHLY and CDR2 as FYNNEI. The CDR3 is made up of 14 amino acids. Trimming left V 3 bases short and J 2 bases short, with 10 bases between. CDR3: CASSEEILNYGYTF. The CDR3 nucleotides read TGTGCCAGCAGTGAGGAGATACTCAACTATGGCTACACCTTC. The full variable domain, with the rest looked up from reference TRBV2 and TRBJ1-2, is EPEVTQTPSHQVTQMGQEVILRCVPISNHLYFYWYRQILGQKVEFLVSFYNNEISEKSEIFDDQFSVERPDGSNFTLKIRSTKLEDSAMYFCASSEEILNYGYTFGSGTRLTVV.

The chain has TRBV10-1 and TRBJ1-5; maybe TRBD1 (5 bases). From germline, CDR1 is WNHNN and CDR2 SYGVQD (reference sequence). Trimming took off 4 bases at V and 5 bases at J, with 6 bases between the two ends. CDR3 size: 12 residues. CDR3 in DNA: TGCGCCAGCAGTGCGGGGGATCAGCCCCAGCATTTT. Translated: CASSAGDQPQHF.

V usage is TRBV4-1 and J usage is TRBJ1-3, with D perhaps TRBD1 (6 bases). This CDR3 is built from 16 residues. V was trimmed by 4 bases and J by 2 bases, leaving 15 bases between them. Germline V gene sequence: CDR1 MGHRA, CDR2 YSYEKL. The CDR3 coding sequence is TGCGCCAGCAGCCGGCGGGCAGGGGTCGCTGGAAACACCATATATTTT. Protein: CASSRRAGVAGNTIYF.

The genes are TRBV5-1 and TRBJ2-1; tentative D call: TRBD2 (6 bases). This CDR3 spans 15 amino acids. V shed 6 bases and J shed 7 bases, with 20 bases lying between them. Germline V lookup: CDR1 SGHRS, CDR2 YFSETQ. The CDR3 is CASTPSGREENEQFF. DNA of the CDR3: TGCGCCAGCACACCCTCAGGCAGGGAGGAGAATGAGCAGTTCTTC.

Details on this clone: Other DNA sequences of this sample code for an identical CDR3. The J gene is TRBJ2-1, the V gene TRBV9; TRBD1 agrees at 9 bases. The junction had 1 base not matched to a gene; V was cut back by 2 bases and J by 1 base. The V gene's germline CDR1 is SGDLS and CDR2 YYNGEE. This CDR3 contains 15 residues. The CDR3 loop reads CASSVGQGSYNEQFF. The CDR3 DNA follows: TGTGCCAGCAGCGTGGGACAGGGATCCTACAATGAGCAGTTCTTC.

The V and J genes are TRBV2 and TRBJ1-2; tentatively, D is TRBD1 (5 bases). Trimming stripped 2 bases from V and 7 bases from J, with 17 bases between. Germline V gene lookup returns CDR1 SNHLY and CDR2 FYNNEI. CDR3 length equals 15 residues. The CDR3 region has the DNA TGTGCCAGCAGTGAAACGTTTTCTCATGGGGCTGGCTACACCTTC. Translated, it gives CASSETFSHGAGYTF.

This chain connects TRBV4-1 to TRBJ2-2, with D possibly matching TRBD2 (5 bases). V lost 1 base, J lost 4 bases, and 13 bases lay in between. The germline V gene encodes CDR1 MGHRA and CDR2 YSYEKL. The CDR3 extends over 16 amino acids. The CDR3 region has the DNA TGCGCCAGCAGCCAAGGGTGGGAGTTTGGCACCGGGGAGCTGTTTTTT. As protein: CASSQGWEFGTGELFF.

V is TRBV9 and J is TRBJ1-1, with D possibly being TRBD1 (5 bases). Germline V gene sequence: CDR1 SGDLS, CDR2 YYNGEE. The V end was cut by 3 bases, the J end by 5 bases, with 17 bases between. This CDR3 has 15 residues. CDR3 sequence reads: CASSAGTPGGTEAFF. In DNA, the CDR3 is TGTGCCAGCAGCGCCGGCACCCCTGGGGGGACTGAAGCTTTCTTT.

This rearrangement joins TRBV5-8 to TRBJ2-7; TRBD1 might be the D (6 bases). V was shortened by 0 bases and J by 0 bases, with 13 bases between the two germline ends. From germline, CDR1 is SGHTS and CDR2 YDEGEE. This CDR3 spans 16 amino acids. CDR3 region: CASSLVRGITSYEQYF. The DNA for the CDR3 is TGTGCCAGCAGCTTGGTGAGGGGGATCACCTCCTACGAGCAGTACTTC.

The chain has TRBV6-5 and TRBJ2-3, with D possibly being TRBD1 (6 bases). The CDR3 has 12 amino acids. V dropped 8 bases and J dropped 6 bases, with 12 bases sitting between them. Germline CDR1 MNHEY, CDR2 SVGAGI. In nucleotides, the CDR3 is TGTGCCAGCGGCAGGGGTGATGATACGCAGTATTTT. Translated, it gives CASGRGDDTQYF.

The chain is built from TRBV2 and TRBJ1-2; D unresolved. The germline CDR1 and CDR2 sequences are SNHLY and FYNNEI. This CDR3 has 12 amino acids. Trimming shortened V by 5 bases and J by 4 bases, and 8 bases separated the two germline ends. The CDR3 coding sequence is TGTGCCAGCAGTCTGGGCAGCTATGGCTACACCTTC. Amino acids: CASSLGSYGYTF.

This clone was picked up one time. The rearrangement joins TRBV27 to TRBJ2-1, with TRBD1 as a possible D gene (6 bases). There are 15 residues in the CDR3. Germline V CDR1 and CDR2: MNHEY, SMNVEV (reference sequence). Trimming removed 3 bases at V and 1 base at J, with 10 bases between. Here the CDR3 reads CASSLGAPSYNEQFF. CDR3 DNA sequence: TGTGCCAGCAGTTTGGGGGCCCCTTCCTACAATGAGCAGTTCTTC.

The chain uses TRBV29-1 and TRBJ1-2; 7 nucleotides agree with TRBD1. This CDR3 comprises 13 residues. The germline V gene encodes CDR1 SQVTM and CDR2 ANQGSEA. V shed 2 bases, J shed 4 bases, and the junction held 4 bases outside the gene matches. The CDR3 nucleotides read TGCAGCGTTGAAAGAGGGACAGTCTATGGCTACACCTTC. Translation: CSVERGTVYGYTF.

V gene TRBV6-5 combines with J gene TRBJ2-5, with a tentative D call TRBD1 (6 bases). The CDR3 is 13 residues long. Looked up from germline, CDR1 is MNHEY and CDR2 is SVGAGI. Trimming removed 5 bases at V and 3 bases at J, with 10 bases between. CDR3 coding DNA: TGTGCCAGCAGTATGCGGACAGAAGAGACCCAGTACTTC. Protein sequence: CASSMRTEETQYF.

V usage is TRBV9 and J usage is TRBJ2-7, with D possibly matching TRBD2 (6 bases). The V and J ends lost 0 bases and 6 bases respectively, with 10 bases between them. Germline V gene data show CDR1 as SGDLS and CDR2 as YYNGEE. The CDR3 spans 13 residues. DNA of the CDR3: TGTGCCAGCAGCGTAGAGGTAGCGGCCGAGCAGTACTTC. Its translation: CASSVEVAAEQYF.

V is TRBV7-7 and J is TRBJ2-2; the D gene is possibly TRBD2 (6 bases). This CDR3 has 14 amino acids. CDR1 and CDR2 (germline): SSHAT, FNYEAQ (reference sequence). The V end was cut by 7 bases, the J end by 6 bases, with 15 bases between. The CDR3 region has the DNA TGTGCCAGCACCACGTCTCCGGGGGCCGGGGAGCTGTTTTTT. Protein sequence: CASTTSPGAGELFF. Drawing the rest from reference TRBV7-7 and TRBJ2-2, the complete variable domain is GAGVSQSPRYKVTKRGQDVTLRCDPISSHATLYWYQQALGQGPEFLTYFNYEAQPDKSGLPSDRFSAERPEGSISTLTIQRTEQRDSAMYRCASTTSPGAGELFFGEGSRLTVL.

This clone was observed at least ten times. J is TRBJ1-5 and V is TRBV28; possibly TRBD1 for D (6 bases). CDR1 and CDR2 (germline): MDHEN, SYDVKM. Trimming took 6 bases from V and 4 from J, leaving 16 bases between them. The CDR3 has 15 amino acids. In DNA, the CDR3 is TGTGCCAGCAGGCGTTTCGGGACACAAAATCAGCCCCAGCATTTT. This encodes CASRRFGTQNQPQHF.

This chain joins TRBV5-1 and TRBJ2-7; TRBD1 matches at 10 bases. This CDR3 is 15 amino acids long. Germline CDR1 is SGHRS and CDR2 is YFSETQ. Losses at the gene ends were 3 bases for V and 4 bases for J; bases not matched to a gene: 7. CDR3 protein: CASSWGTGEVYEQYF. In DNA, the CDR3 is TGCGCCAGCAGCTGGGGGACAGGGGAGGTTTACGAGCAGTACTTC.

V is TRBV28 and J is TRBJ1-4; TRBD1 aligns across 8 bases. Germline V gene lookup returns CDR1 MDHEN and CDR2 SYDVKM. This CDR3 has 15 residues. The ends lost 6 bases at V and 6 bases at J; junction bases unmatched: 9. The DNA for the CDR3 is TGTGCCAGCAGACCCTCGACAGGGGAGGATGAAAAACTGTTTTTT. Translating it yields CASRPSTGEDEKLFF.

The chain couples TRBV2 to TRBJ2-1; TRBD2 matches at 7 bases. The germline gives CDR1 SNHLY, CDR2 FYNNEI. The CDR3 is 12 residues long. Trimming removed 10 bases from V and 7 bases from J; junction bases left unmatched: 7. CDR3 in amino acids: CATRDYLNEQFF. The CDR3 DNA is TGTGCCACACGGGACTACCTGAATGAGCAGTTCTTC.

This clone occurred a few times. The chain carries TRBV5-1 and TRBJ1-6; tentative D call: TRBD1 (6 bases). CDR1 SGHRS and CDR2 YFSETQ come from the germline V gene. V was trimmed by 0 bases and J by 8 bases, leaving 6 bases between them. The CDR3 runs 13 residues. CDR3: CASSLEGDSPLHF. The CDR3 DNA sequence: TGCGCCAGCAGCTTGGAGGGGGATTCACCCCTCCACTTT.